The clone carrying this T cell receptor (beta chain) has at least ten counts. The data are from a study of read filtering for tumor transcriptome and immune sequencing. The CDR3 spans 16 residues. V shed 4 bases and J shed 0 bases, with 16 bases lying between them. Germline V lookup: CDR1 SGHRS, CDR2 YFSETQ. The library was built from about 400 ng RNA with molecular barcoded adaptors for alpha/delta and beta/gamma chains. TCRdb redid the calling of the reads with MiXCR, one entry per CDR3 protein. The sample holds 20,000 to 30,000 distinct CDR3 sequences, less than 25% seen once. Sequenced sample: a population of CD138-negative cells sorted from bone marrow. The receptor comes from a donor at least 40 years old with multiple myeloma. The rearrangement uses TRBV5-1 and TRBJ1-1; a possible D gene is TRBD1 (5 bases). This chain's CDR3 is CASSPKLGGLNTEAFF. CDR3 nucleotides: TGCGCCAGCAGCCCCAAACTGGGGGGATTGAACACTGAAGCTTTCTTT.